Each of the 5 T cell receptor beta chains below was sequenced from the same sample in a study of blood T cell repertoires in COVID-19. Generated by immunoSEQ multiplex PCR, the TCRdb table keeps only in-frame clones and is missing some. The profile shows almost 300,000 clones, around 92% of them singletons. The sample comprised peripheral blood. The receptors originated from a woman aged 25 to 39 with COVID-19, enrolled during active disease.

This clone came up a few times. The rearrangement uses TRBV29-1 and TRBJ1-5, with TRBD1 matching 7 bases. CDR3 length equals 13 residues. Germline V gene sequence: CDR1 SQVTM, CDR2 ANQGSEA. V trimming: 6 bases; J trimming: 4 bases; junction bases outside the gene matches: 6. The chain's CDR3 is CSVLDRVNQPQHF. CDR3 nucleotide sequence: TGCAGCGTACTAGACAGGGTAAATCAGCCCCAGCATTTT.

The V and J genes are TRBV19 and TRBJ1-1; D call uncertain. Germline CDR1 LNHDA, CDR2 SQIVND (reference sequence). V was clipped by 5 bases and J by 5 bases, with 15 bases between them. CDR3 size: 14 residues. The CDR3, as DNA: TGTGCCAGTAGTGTCCTCGGGGTGGGGACTGAAGCTTTCTTT. Amino acid sequence: CASSVLGVGTEAFF.

This sequence joins TRBV15 and TRBJ2-5; 8 positions match TRBD1. The V segment lost 3 bases and the J segment 5 bases; nucleotides outside the gene matches: 14. The CDR3 runs to 17 residues. Germline V lookup: CDR1 LNHNV, CDR2 YYDKDF (reference sequence). This chain's CDR3 is CATSSGIRTGKGETQYF. Written as DNA, the CDR3 is TGTGCCACCAGCAGCGGTATCCGGACAGGGAAAGGGGAGACCCAGTACTTC.

The chain employs TRBV5-1 and TRBJ2-7; D is ambiguous. The CDR3 is 14 residues long. Trimming shortened V by 0 bases and J by 0 bases, and 7 bases separated the two germline ends. The germline CDR1 and CDR2 sequences are SGHRS and YFSETQ. Here the CDR3 DNA reads TGCGCCAGCAGCTTGGTTATGGCCTCCTACGAGCAGTACTTC. Protein sequence: CASSLVMASYEQYF.

For this clone: Sequence at one end of the junction differs from germline and may be a read error. CDR3 sequence: CASRLKDRALDPF. In DNA, the CDR3 is TGTGCCAGCAGATTAAAGGACAGGGCCTTGGACCCCTTC. The chain employs TRBV6-5 and TRBJ1-2, with 8 bases fitting TRBD1. The CDR3 totals 13 residues. Germline V gene lookup returns CDR1 MNHEY and CDR2 SVGAGI.